A single sample is the source of the 21 T cell receptor beta chains below, sequenced in a study of T cells in tuberculosis. Assay used: immunoSEQ multiplex PCR; TCRdb lists only in-frame clones, some missing. This sample has over 25,000 clones, with roughly 90% found just once. Material: PBMCs. The receptor source for this set is a donor between 5 and 29 years old with latent tuberculosis or without tuberculosis infection.

The chain is built from TRBV5-6 and TRBJ2-3, with D unresolved. In germline, CDR1 is SGHDT, CDR2 YYEEEE. The CDR3 runs 12 residues. V was cut by 0 bases and J by 6 bases, with 5 bases left in between. The chain's CDR3 is CASSLALDTQYF. In DNA form, the CDR3 reads TGTGCCAGCAGCTTGGCCCTGGATACGCAGTATTTT.

The chain links TRBV4-1 to TRBJ1-6, with no clear D. The CDR3 has 15 residues. V lost 0 bases and J 6 bases, leaving 9 bases between the germline ends. Germline V lookup: CDR1 MGHRA, CDR2 YSYEKL. This chain's CDR3 is CASSQDWAGNSPLHF. The CDR3 DNA sequence: TGCGCCAGCAGCCAAGATTGGGCAGGTAATTCACCCCTCCACTTT.

V is TRBV18 and J is TRBJ2-3; a weak D match, TRBD2 (5 bases). The V end lost 0 bases, the J end lost 3 bases, and 10 bases lay between the germline ends. The germline V gene encodes CDR1 KGHSH and CDR2 LQKENI. This CDR3 has 15 amino acids. CDR3 bases: TGTGCCAGCTCACCACCGGGAGCAGCGACAGATACGCAGTATTTT. It specifies CASSPPGAATDTQYF. The variable domain in full, with the rest retrieved from reference TRBV18 and TRBJ2-3, is NAGVMQNPRHLVRRRGQEARLRCSPMKGHSHVYWYRQLPEEGLKFMVYLQKENIIDESGMPKERFSAEFPKEGPSILRIQQVVRGDSAAYFCASSPPGAATDTQYFGPGTRLTVL.

This clone was observed a single time. V gene TRBV11-2 combines with J gene TRBJ1-3, with TRBD1 identical over 9 bases. With 5 bases clipped from V and 4 bases from J, the junction kept 3 bases outside the gene matches. The CDR3 spans 14 residues. Germline CDR1 is SGHAT and CDR2 is FQNNGV. The CDR3 spells CASSTGTGGNTIYF. In nucleotides, the CDR3 is TGTGCCAGCAGCACCGGGACAGGGGGAAACACCATATATTTT.

The chain uses TRBV6-1 and TRBJ1-2; D unclear. The CDR3 is 15 residues long. V lost 2 bases and J lost 5, with 15 bases in between. Germline values: CDR1 MNHNS, CDR2 SASEGT. The CDR3 sequence is CASSETEAETYGYTF. CDR3 nucleotides: TGTGCCAGCAGTGAAACTGAGGCAGAAACATATGGCTACACCTTC.

This clone was counted a few times. The chain recombines TRBV4-3 with TRBJ1-2, with D possibly being TRBD1 (5 bases). CDR3 size: 15 residues. V dropped 0 bases and J dropped 8 bases, with 16 bases sitting between them. Looked up from germline, CDR1 is LGHNA and CDR2 is YSLEER. The CDR3 spells CASSQEGPGDSGYTF. The CDR3 bases are TGCGCCAGCAGCCAAGAGGGACCGGGGGACTCCGGCTACACCTTC.

The chain couples TRBV27 to TRBJ1-6, with 8 bases that match TRBD1. The V gene end was trimmed by 3 bases and the J gene end by 6 bases; junction bases not matched to a gene: 19. The CDR3 totals 20 residues. CDR1 MNHEY and CDR2 SMNVEV come from the germline V gene (reference sequence). Written as DNA, the CDR3 is TGTGCCAGCAGTTTCCGGGCAAGAGACAGGGGCGGATCCCTTAATTCACCCCTCCACTTT. This codes for CASSFRARDRGGSLNSPLHF.

CDR3 sequence: CASSLYTGRTEAFF. For the CDR3, the DNA is TGTGCCAGCAGCTTATATACAGGGCGGACTGAAGCTTTCTTT. V gene TRBV7-9 combines with J gene TRBJ1-1; the D gene is possibly TRBD1 (6 bases). Germline CDR1 SEHNR, CDR2 FQNEAQ (reference sequence). Between the trimmed V and J ends, which lost 2 bases and 5 bases, there was a span of 12 bases. The CDR3 is 14 amino acids.

The chain uses TRBV19 and TRBJ2-3; 8 nucleotides match TRBD2. Germline values: CDR1 LNHDA, CDR2 SQIVND (reference sequence). This CDR3 contains 16 residues. J gave up 6 bases and V 8 bases, and 16 bases lay outside the gene matches. Here the CDR3 reads CASRSIAGQATDTQYF. The CDR3 DNA follows: TGTGCCAGTCGCTCCATAGCGGGACAAGCAACGGATACGCAGTATTTT.

This chain links TRBV27 with TRBJ2-3, with a tentative D call TRBD1 (6 bases). Per germline, CDR1 MNHEY and CDR2 SMNVEV (reference sequence). The CDR3 runs 16 residues. The ends were cut back, 6 bases at V and 0 bases at J, with 16 bases in the middle. CDR3 residues: CASSSGTRFSTDTQYF. CDR3 sequence (DNA): TGTGCCAGCAGCTCCGGGACAAGATTTAGCACAGATACGCAGTATTTT.

This clone was recorded a few times. The V call is TRBV11-3, the J call TRBJ1-4; 9 bases align to TRBD1. The V gene's germline CDR1 is SGHNT and CDR2 YENEEA. Germline trimming cut 10 bases from V and 2 bases from J; bases unmatched to any gene: 14. The CDR3 is made up of 17 amino acids. The CDR3 loop is CANIRRQGVATNEKLFF. The CDR3 DNA reads as TGTGCCAACATCAGGAGACAGGGGGTAGCGACTAATGAAAAACTGTTTTTT.

CDR3 sequence reads: CASSLGQGAPDTQYF. CDR3 bases: TGCGCCAGCAGCTTGGGCCAGGGGGCGCCCGATACGCAGTATTTT. The chain links TRBV5-1 to TRBJ2-3; 8 bases agree with TRBD1. CDR1 and CDR2 from the germline V gene are SGHRS and YFSETQ. V gave up 0 bases and J gave up 6 bases; unmatched junction bases: 6. There are 15 residues in the CDR3.

The V call is TRBV5-1, the J call TRBJ2-5; the D gene is possibly TRBD1 (6 bases). CDR3 length: 13 amino acids. Germline V gene lookup returns CDR1 SGHRS and CDR2 YFSETQ. V gave up 2 bases and J gave up 5 bases, with 10 bases separating them. The DNA for the CDR3 is TGCGCCAGCAGCTTAGACAGGTGGGAGACCCAGTACTTC. This encodes CASSLDRWETQYF.

The rearrangement joins TRBV6-4 to TRBJ2-2; D perhaps matches TRBD2 (5 bases). CDR3 length: 15 residues. V was trimmed by 3 bases and J by 5 bases, leaving 13 bases between them. CDR1 MRHNA and CDR2 SNTAGT come from the germline V gene. In nucleotides, the CDR3 is TGTGCCAGCAGTGAATCGAGCGGATCAACCGGGGAGCTGTTTTTT. Translation: CASSESSGSTGELFF.

Points on this clone: An end of the junction differs from the germline gene, which may be a read error. This sequence joins TRBV6-5 and TRBJ2-7, with D tentatively TRBD1 (6 bases). The V gene's germline CDR1 is MNHEY and CDR2 SVGAGI. This CDR3 region has 13 residues. DNA for the CDR3: TGTGCCAGCAGGCACAGGGTCTCCTACGAGCAATACTTC. Protein: CASRHRVSYEQYF.

This clone has just a few counts. J is TRBJ2-4 and V is TRBV9; D unclear. Germline-derived CDR1 and CDR2 are SGDLS and YYNGEE. Trimming cost V 0 bases and J 3 bases, with 7 bases left between them. The length of the CDR3 is 14 residues. CDR3 loop: CASSVGLGKNIQYF. CDR3 in DNA: TGTGCCAGCAGCGTAGGGCTTGGCAAAAACATTCAGTACTTC.

The chain employs TRBV6-5 and TRBJ1-1, with D perhaps matching TRBD1 (5 bases). Trimming pared 3 bases from V and 5 bases from J, leaving 13 bases between. This CDR3 spans 14 amino acids. The germline gives CDR1 MNHEY, CDR2 SVGAGI. The CDR3 spells CASSYGVGGTEAFF. CDR3 nucleotides: TGTGCCAGCAGTTATGGGGTGGGGGGGACTGAAGCTTTCTTT.

V is TRBV7-2 and J is TRBJ2-7; 8 bases are shared with TRBD1. J was trimmed by 2 bases and V by 2 bases; bases with no gene match: 5. The CDR3 is made up of 15 amino acids. CDR1 is SGHTA, CDR2 FQGNSA, per germline. The CDR3 coding sequence is TGTGCCAGCAGCTTACCGGGACAGGCTGCCTACGAGCAGTACTTC. It specifies CASSLPGQAAYEQYF. Supplemented by reference TRBV7-2 and TRBJ2-7, the full variable domain reads GAGVSQSPSNKVTEKGKDVELRCDPISGHTALYWYRQSLGQGLEFLIYFQGNSAPDKSGLPSDRFSAERTGGSVSTLTIQRTQQEDSAVYLCASSLPGQAAYEQYFGPGTRLTVT.

The chain couples TRBV5-1 to TRBJ2-5, with 9 bases identical to TRBD1. Germline CDR1 is SGHRS and CDR2 is YFSETQ. CDR3 length equals 16 residues. J lost 4 bases, V lost 3 bases, and 10 bases had no gene match. The DNA of the CDR3 is TGCGCCAGCAGCTCCGGGGGGACAGGGTTGGGAGAGACCCAGTACTTC. Amino acid sequence: CASSSGGTGLGETQYF. Filled out from reference TRBV5-1 and TRBJ2-5, the complete variable domain reads KAGVTQTPRYLIKTRGQQVTLSCSPISGHRSVSWYQQTPGQGLQFLFEYFSETQRNKGNFPGRFSGRQFSNSRSEMNVSTLELGDSALYLCASSSGGTGLGETQYFGPGTRLLVL.

V usage is TRBV6-5 and J usage is TRBJ2-6; possible D gene TRBD1, 6 bases. The germline V and J ends were trimmed by 6 bases and 0 bases, with 9 bases remaining between them. CDR1 and CDR2 from the germline V gene are MNHEY and SVGAGI. The CDR3 length is 15 residues. This CDR3 is CASSPQGSGANVLTF. CDR3 coding DNA: TGTGCCAGCAGCCCACAGGGCTCTGGGGCCAACGTCCTGACTTTC.

This clone was picked up one time. The chain couples TRBV6-6 to TRBJ1-5; the D gene is possibly TRBD1 (5 bases). Germline V lookup: CDR1 MNHNY, CDR2 SVGAGI (reference sequence). The CDR3 loop spans 13 amino acids. With 7 bases removed from V and 5 bases from J, the gap between germline ends came to 12 bases. The CDR3 reads CASKGRDHQPQHF. CDR3 coding DNA: TGTGCCAGCAAGGGCAGGGATCATCAGCCCCAGCATTTT.